One sample yielded the 13 T cell receptor beta chains listed below, sequenced in a study of T cells in women clearing cervical HPV infection. The assay was immunoSEQ multiplex PCR, and TCRdb's table has in-frame clones only and misses some. This table lists roughly 12,000 clones. The sequenced sample was blood buffy coat. The receptors derive from a woman aged 18 to 75 with a cervical HPV16 infection that either progressed to CIN3+ or cleared (not recorded which).

On this clone: The sequence runs out 3 residues before the end of the CDR3; the remainder is reconstructed from the germline J gene. This chain links TRBV20-1 with TRBJ1-6; D is undetermined. Germline V gene sequence: CDR1 DFQATT, CDR2 SNEGSKA (reference sequence). CDR3 size: 13 residues. V dropped 3 bases and J dropped 4 bases, with 7 bases sitting between them. CDR3 loop: CSARTPYNSPLHF. The covered CDR3 bases are TGCAGTGCTAGGACACCGTATAATTCACCC.

A note on this clone: The read ends 3 residues shy of where the CDR3 ends; the end is completed using the germline J gene. The gene calls are TRBV11-1 and TRBJ2-1; 13 bases align to TRBD2. There are 15 residues in the CDR3. The J segment lost 5 bases and the V segment lost 5 bases, leaving 3 bases of the junction unmatched. In germline, CDR1 is SGHAT, CDR2 FQDESV (reference sequence). The CDR3 protein is CASSPGLAGDNEQFF. The CDR3 bases that were read are TGTGCCAGCAGCCCCGGACTAGCGGGGGACAATGAG.

A word on this clone: With the read ending 3 residues before the CDR3 end, the germline J gene is used to fill in that end. The chain joins TRBV10-2 to TRBJ1-1; D gene uncertain. The CDR3 is 13 residues long. Germline-derived CDR1 and CDR2 are WSHSY and SAAADI. With 5 bases removed from V and 1 base from J, the gap between germline ends came to 8 bases. Incomplete CDR3 DNA: TGCGCCAGCAGTCATGAGGGGAACACTGAA. This sequence encodes CASSHEGNTE. The full-length CDR3 reads as CASSHEGNTEAFF.

Notes on this clone: The CDR3 extends 3 residues past the end of the read, so its final part is completed from the germline J gene. The rearrangement links TRBV5-1 to TRBJ2-5, with D possibly TRBD1 on 5 matching bases. The ends were cut back, 0 bases at V and 5 bases at J, with 11 bases in the middle. This CDR3 is 14 amino acids long. Germline CDR1 is SGHRS and CDR2 is YFSETQ. Incomplete CDR3 DNA: TGCGCCAGCAGCTTGGACAGGCCCAGGGAGACC. Translating gives CASSLDRPRET. The CDR3 in its entirety is CASSLDRPRETQYF.

As to this clone: The missing CDR3 end, 3 residues past where the read stops, is filled in from the germline J gene. This chain connects TRBV20-1 to TRBJ2-7; TRBD1 matches 7 bases. In germline, CDR1 is DFQATT, CDR2 SNEGSKA (reference sequence). The ends lost 4 bases at V and 6 bases at J; junction bases unmatched: 9. This CDR3 is built from 13 residues. The CDR3 region is CSAMGQTASEQYF. The CDR3 bases that were read are TGCAGTGCTATGGGACAGACCGCCTCCGAG.

With regard to this clone: Read sequence stops 3 residues before the CDR3 end, and the germline J gene provides the missing end. This sequence joins TRBV9 and TRBJ1-2; TRBD1 agrees at 7 bases. Germline values: CDR1 SGDLS, CDR2 YYNGEE. The V segment lost 3 bases and the J segment 4 bases; nucleotides outside the gene matches: 12. The CDR3 runs 16 residues. The chain's CDR3 is CASSAPKERGPYGYTF. The CDR3 bases that were read are TGTGCCAGCAGCGCCCCAAAGGAGAGGGGGCCCTATGGC.

CDR3 protein: CSAPRAEINSNQPQHF. The DNA read from the CDR3 is TGCAGTGCTCCGCGGGCCGAAATTAATAGCAATCAGCCC. The V call is TRBV20-1, the J call TRBJ1-5; D unclear. The sequenced fragment ends 3 residues before the CDR3 boundary, so the rest is inferred from the germline J gene. The germline V and J ends were trimmed by 5 bases and 0 bases, with 17 bases remaining between them. CDR1 and CDR2 from the germline V gene are DFQATT and SNEGSKA (reference sequence). The CDR3 consists of 16 residues.

Notes on this clone: The CDR3 goes on 3 residues after the read ends, and that part is filled in from the germline J gene. The genes are TRBV2 and TRBJ2-7; D possibly matches TRBD1 or TRBD2 (6 bases each). The germline gives CDR1 SNHLY, CDR2 FYNNEI. Trimming shortened V by 7 bases and J by 3 bases, and 16 bases separated the two germline ends. This CDR3 comprises 14 residues. Here the CDR3 reads CASKGEVLIYEQYF. Incomplete CDR3 DNA: TGTGCCAGCAAGGGGGAGGTATTAATCTACGAG.

Regarding this clone: The read comes to an end 3 residues before the CDR3 does, leaving the germline J gene to fill in the end. The chain uses TRBV2 and TRBJ2-7, with D tentatively TRBD2 (6 bases). V gave up 1 base and J gave up 2 bases, with 12 bases separating them. The CDR3 sequence is 15 residues long. Germline V lookup: CDR1 SNHLY, CDR2 FYNNEI. The CDR3 bases that were read are TGTGCCAGCAGTGAAGTGGCGGGGAGAGCCTACGAG. This codes for CASSEVAGRAYE. In full, the CDR3 reads CASSEVAGRAYEQYF.

Points on this clone: Read coverage stops 3 residues before the CDR3 terminus; the germline J gene supplies the remainder. The J gene is TRBJ1-2, the V gene TRBV28; D gene uncertain. V was trimmed by 3 bases and J by 3 bases, leaving 20 bases between them. The V gene's germline CDR1 is MDHEN and CDR2 SYDVKM. This CDR3 spans 17 amino acids. The CDR3: CASSLPLSPGRDYGYTF. The covered CDR3 bases are TGTGCCAGCAGTTTGCCCCTTTCCCCTGGCCGAGACTATGGC.

For this clone: The sequenced fragment ends 3 residues before the CDR3 boundary, so the rest is inferred from the germline J gene. This chain uses TRBV4-1 with TRBJ1-1; 8 positions match TRBD1. Germline loops: CDR1 MGHRA, CDR2 YSYEKL. Trimming took 0 bases from V and 1 from J; bases not matched to a gene: 1. The CDR3 has 15 residues. Incomplete CDR3 DNA: TGCGCCAGCAGCCAAGAGGACAGGGCGAACACTGAA. This encodes CASSQEDRANTE. The full-length CDR3 reads as CASSQEDRANTEAFF.

This clone is called medium-sized based on its frequency. The CDR3 is cut off 3 residues early in the read; its end comes from the germline J gene. The V and J genes are TRBV7-9 and TRBJ1-6; 7 bases agree with TRBD1. Per germline, CDR1 SEHNR and CDR2 FQNEAQ (reference sequence). V gave up 1 base and J gave up 9 bases; unmatched junction bases: 6. This CDR3 has 15 residues. The CDR3 region is CASSLGDSLISPLHF. CDR3 DNA, as far as it was read: TGTGCCAGCAGCTTAGGGGACAGTTTAATTTCACCC.

Worth noting for this clone: The CDR3 extends 3 residues past the end of the read, so its final part is completed from the germline J gene. The rearrangement uses TRBV7-2 and TRBJ2-5; D might be TRBD1 (5 bases). This CDR3 spans 14 amino acids. Between the trimmed V and J ends, which lost 5 bases and 2 bases, there was a span of 12 bases. The germline gives CDR1 SGHTA, CDR2 FQGNSA. The CDR3 here is CASSARQTQETQYF. The sequenced part of the CDR3 DNA is TGTGCCAGCAGCGCCCGACAGACACAAGAGACC.